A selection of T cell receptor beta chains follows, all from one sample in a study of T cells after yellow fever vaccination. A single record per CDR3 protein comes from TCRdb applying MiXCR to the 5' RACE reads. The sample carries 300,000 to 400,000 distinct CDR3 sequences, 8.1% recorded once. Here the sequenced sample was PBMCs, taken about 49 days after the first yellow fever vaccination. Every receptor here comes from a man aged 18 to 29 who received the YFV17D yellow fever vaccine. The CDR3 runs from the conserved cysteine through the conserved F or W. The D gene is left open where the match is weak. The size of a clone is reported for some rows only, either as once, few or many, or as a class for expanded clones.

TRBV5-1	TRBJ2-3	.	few	CASSFEGMGDTQYF	TGCGCCAGCAGCTTTGAGGGGATGGGAGATACGCAGTATTTT
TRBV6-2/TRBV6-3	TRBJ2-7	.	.	CASSTLTGFYEQYF	TGTGCCAGCAGTACGCTCACAGGGTTCTACGAGCAGTACTTC
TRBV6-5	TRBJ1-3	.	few	CASSYSSRFGSGNTIYF	TGTGCCAGCAGTTACTCGAGTAGGTTTGGCTCTGGAAACACCATATATTTT
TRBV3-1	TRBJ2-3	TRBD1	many	CASSPIPGQGTDTQYF	TGTGCCAGCAGCCCAATTCCGGGACAGGGCACAGATACGCAGTATTTT
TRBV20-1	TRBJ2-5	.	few	CSARGRRGSETQYF	TGCAGTGCTAGGGGTCGCCGGGGATCAGAGACCCAGTACTTC
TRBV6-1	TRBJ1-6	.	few	CAARRQGEGSPLHF	TGTGCCGCCAGGCGGCAAGGGGAGGGTTCACCCCTCCACTTT
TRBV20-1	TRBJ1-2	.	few	CSAYSSYGYTF	TGCAGTGCTTACTCCTCCTATGGCTACACCTTC
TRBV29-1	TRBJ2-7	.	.	CSVGQNEQYF	TGCAGCGTTGGGCAGAACGAGCAGTACTTC
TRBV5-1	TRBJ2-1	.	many	CASSLNGVSHNEQFF	TGCGCCAGCAGCTTGAACGGGGTGTCTCACAATGAGCAGTTCTTC
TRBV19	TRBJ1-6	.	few	CASSIVQNSPLHF	TGTGCCAGTAGTATCGTCCAGAATTCACCCCTCCACTTT
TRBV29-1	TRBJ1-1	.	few	CSVVNPANTEAFF	TGCAGCGTTGTGAACCCTGCGAACACTGAAGCTTTCTTT
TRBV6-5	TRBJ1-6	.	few	CASSYSMADNSPLHF	TGTGCCAGCAGTTACTCGATGGCAGATAATTCACCCCTCCACTTT
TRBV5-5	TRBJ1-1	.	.	CASSLSGGEAFF	TGTGCCAGCAGCTTGTCCGGGGGAGAGGCTTTCTTT
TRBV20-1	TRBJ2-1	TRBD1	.	CSAHHPQGEYNEQFF	TGCAGTGCCCATCACCCCCAGGGGGAGTACAATGAGCAGTTCTTC
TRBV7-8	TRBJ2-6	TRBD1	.	CASSLGLRDRAGANVLTF	TGTGCCAGCAGCTTAGGTTTACGTGACAGGGCTGGGGCCAACGTCCTGACTTTC
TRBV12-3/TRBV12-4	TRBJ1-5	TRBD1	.	CASSPRGTVYSNQPQHF	TGTGCCAGCAGCCCCAGGGGGACAGTCTATAGCAATCAGCCCCAGCATTTT
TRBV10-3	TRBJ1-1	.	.	CAIRRALNTEAFF	TGTGCCATCAGGAGGGCACTTAACACTGAAGCTTTCTTT
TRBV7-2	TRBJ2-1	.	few	CASSLASFTYNEQFF	TGTGCCAGCAGCTTAGCGTCGTTCACCTACAATGAGCAGTTCTTC
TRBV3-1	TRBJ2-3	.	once	CATSQERRLTDTQYF	TGTGCCACCAGCCAAGAGCGGCGCCTCACAGATACGCAGTATTTT
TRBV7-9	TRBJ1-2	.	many	CASSLGGNYGYTF	TGTGCCAGCAGTTTGGGCGGTAACTATGGCTACACCTTC
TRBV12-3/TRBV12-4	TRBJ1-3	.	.	CASSRTVAGNTIYF	TGTGCCAGCAGCCGGACAGTGGCAGGAAACACCATATATTTT
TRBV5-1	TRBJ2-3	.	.	CASSFGAGSDTQYF	TGCGCCAGCAGCTTTGGGGCCGGATCAGATACGCAGTATTTT
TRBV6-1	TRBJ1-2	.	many	CASSVSGNYGYTF	TGTGCCAGCAGCGTCTCAGGGAACTATGGCTACACCTTC
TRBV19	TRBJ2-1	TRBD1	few	CASRGRTGILNEQFF	TGTGCCAGTAGAGGCCGGACAGGGATCCTCAATGAGCAGTTCTTC
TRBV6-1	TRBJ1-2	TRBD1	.	CASSSGTDFHYGYTF	TGTGCCAGCAGCTCCGGGACAGACTTTCACTATGGCTACACCTTC
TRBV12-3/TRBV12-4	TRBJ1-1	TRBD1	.	CASRPQGVMNTEAFF	TGTGCCAGCAGACCTCAGGGGGTCATGAACACTGAAGCTTTCTTT
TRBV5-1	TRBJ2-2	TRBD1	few	CASSWILRDRVDTGELFF	TGCGCCAGCAGCTGGATACTCCGGGACAGGGTGGACACCGGGGAGCTGTTTTTT
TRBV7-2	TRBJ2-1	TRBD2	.	CASSLRLAGPYNEQFF	TGTGCCAGCAGCTTAAGACTAGCGGGGCCTTACAATGAGCAGTTCTTC
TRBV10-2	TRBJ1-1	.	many	CASSRQRAEAFF	TGCGCCAGCAGTCGACAACGAGCTGAAGCTTTCTTT
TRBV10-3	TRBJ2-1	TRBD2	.	CATGGGGSYNEQFF	TGTGCCACCGGGGGGGGGGGCTCCTACAATGAGCAGTTCTTC
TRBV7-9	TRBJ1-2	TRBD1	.	CASSLRGPYGYTF	TGTGCCAGCAGCTTAAGGGGGCCTTATGGCTACACCTTC
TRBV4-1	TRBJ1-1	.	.	CASSQERLVKAEAFF	TGCGCCAGCAGCCAAGAACGACTCGTTAAAGCTGAAGCTTTCTTT
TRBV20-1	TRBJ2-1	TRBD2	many	CSTNLADYNEQFF	TGCAGTACTAACCTAGCGGATTACAATGAGCAGTTCTTC
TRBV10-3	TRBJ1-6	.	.	CAIRGSANSPLHF	TGTGCCATCAGGGGCAGCGCTAATTCACCCCTCCACTTT
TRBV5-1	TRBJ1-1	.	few	CASRASGHSEEAFF	TGCGCCAGCAGGGCCTCCGGACACTCGGAGGAAGCTTTCTTT
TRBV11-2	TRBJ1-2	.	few	CASRKPGIYGYTF	TGTGCCAGCAGAAAGCCGGGAATTTATGGCTACACCTTC
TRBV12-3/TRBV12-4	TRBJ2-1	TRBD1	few	CASSQGVTLYNEQFF	TGTGCCAGCAGCCAGGGGGTAACCCTCTACAATGAGCAGTTCTTC
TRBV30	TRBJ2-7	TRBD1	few	CAWGQGYYEQYF	TGTGCCTGGGGACAGGGTTACTACGAGCAGTACTTC
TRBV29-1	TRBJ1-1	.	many	CSVQGQLNTEAFF	TGCAGCGTCCAAGGACAGTTGAACACTGAAGCTTTCTTT
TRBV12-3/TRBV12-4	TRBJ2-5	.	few	CASSLWGEKETQYF	TGTGCCAGCAGTTTATGGGGAGAGAAAGAGACCCAGTACTTC
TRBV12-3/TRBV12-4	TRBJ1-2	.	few	CASSFVGQTHNYGYTF	TGTGCCAGCAGTTTTGTGGGTCAGACCCATAACTATGGCTACACCTTC
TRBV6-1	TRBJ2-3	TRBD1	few	CASSTGGRHTDTQYF	TGTGCCAGCAGCACAGGGGGAAGGCACACAGATACGCAGTATTTT
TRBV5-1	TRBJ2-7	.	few	CASSLLTGPNYEQYF	TGCGCCAGCAGCTTACTGACAGGCCCCAACTACGAGCAGTACTTC
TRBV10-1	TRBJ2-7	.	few	CASSAAGHPYEQYF	TGCGCCAGCAGCGCCGCGGGACACCCCTACGAGCAGTACTTC